The 17 T cell receptor beta chains below come from one sample, sequenced in a study of blood T cell repertoires in COVID-19. Method: immunoSEQ multiplex PCR; TCRdb's copy keeps in-frame clones and lacks some. This sample yields under 60,000 clones, of which about nine tenths are seen a single time; almost 4% belongs to the top ten. Material for sequencing was peripheral blood. The receptors here all came from a human donor in a cohort sampled during active COVID-19.

This rearrangement joins TRBV5-4 to TRBJ2-7, with 8 positions matching TRBD1. The V segment lost 2 bases and the J segment 4 bases; nucleotides outside the gene matches: 5. The CDR3 runs to 14 residues. The V gene's germline CDR1 is SGHNT and CDR2 YYREEE (reference sequence). The CDR3, as DNA: TGTGCCAGCAGCTTTGGGACAGGCCCTTACGAGCAGTACGTC. Encoded protein: CASSFGTGPYEQYV.

The chain joins TRBV18 to TRBJ2-5; D unresolved. Germline V CDR1 and CDR2: KGHSH, LQKENI. Trimming shortened V by 4 bases and J by 1 base, and 7 bases separated the two germline ends. CDR3 length: 13 amino acids. The CDR3 DNA reads as TGTGCCAGCTCACTCACCAGCCAAGAGACCCAGTACTTC. Residues: CASSLTSQETQYF.

This sequence joins TRBV13 and TRBJ2-3; 7 nucleotides match TRBD2. In germline, CDR1 is PRHDT, CDR2 FYEKMQ (reference sequence). The J segment lost 2 bases and the V segment lost 1 base, leaving 9 bases of the junction unmatched. CDR3 length: 17 residues. This CDR3 reads CASSLERGAGDTDTQYF. CDR3 DNA: TGTGCCAGCAGCTTAGAAAGGGGCGCGGGGGACACAGATACGCAGTATTTT. Full variable domain (remainder filled in from reference TRBV13 and TRBJ2-3): AAGVIQSPRHLIKEKRETATLKCYPIPRHDTVYWYQQGPGQDPQFLISFYEKMQSDKGSIPDRFSAQQFSDYHSELNMSSLELGDSALYFCASSLERGAGDTDTQYFGPGTRLTVL.

This rearrangement joins TRBV6-4 to TRBJ2-7, with D maybe TRBD1 (5 bases). Germline lookup yields CDR1 MRHNA and CDR2 SNTAGT. Trimming took off 2 bases at V and 0 bases at J, with 11 bases between the two ends. This CDR3 comprises 15 residues. Written as DNA, the CDR3 is TGTGCCAGCAGTGACGTAAGACAGCACTCCTACGAGCAGTACTTC. This gives the protein CASSDVRQHSYEQYF.

A single count supports this clone. The gene calls are TRBV28 and TRBJ1-2, with D uncertain. CDR1 and CDR2 (germline): MDHEN, SYDVKM. This CDR3 spans 15 amino acids. V was pared by 2 bases and J by 3 bases, with 13 bases between. The CDR3 region is CASSLRGSEDYGYTF. Written as DNA, the CDR3 is TGTGCCAGCAGTTTACGGGGATCTGAAGACTATGGCTACACCTTC.

The chain carries TRBV10-1 and TRBJ1-3; 7 bases are shared with TRBD1. Germline V CDR1 and CDR2: WNHNN, SYGVQD (reference sequence). The CDR3 totals 16 residues. V trimming: 3 bases; J trimming: 0 bases; junction bases outside the gene matches: 5. The CDR3 region has the DNA TGCGCCAGCAGTGACCCGAGGGGGCCCTCTGGAAACACCATATATTTT. Its protein is CASSDPRGPSGNTIYF.

The chain combines TRBV11-2 with TRBJ2-7, with 9 bases identical to TRBD1. The CDR3 sequence is 15 residues long. The V and J ends lost 6 bases and 6 bases, in that order; junction bases with no gene match: 12. Per the germline V gene, CDR1 is SGHAT and CDR2 is FQNNGV. The CDR3 bases are TGTGCCAGCAGTAAACCGGGACAGGGATTTGGCGAGCAGTACGTC. Its protein product is CASSKPGQGFGEQYV.

This clone has only a few counts. The CDR3 sequence: CASSLWDRAYEQYF. For the CDR3, the DNA is TGTGCCAGCAGTTTATGGGACAGGGCCTACGAGCAGTACTTC. This rearrangement joins TRBV28 to TRBJ2-7, with 8 bases matching TRBD1. The V and J ends lost 0 bases and 2 bases, in that order; junction bases with no gene match: 0. This CDR3 has 14 amino acids. The germline CDR1 and CDR2 sequences are MDHEN and SYDVKM. The variable domain in full, completed from reference TRBV28 and TRBJ2-7, reads DVKVTQSSRYLVKRTGEKVFLECVQDMDHENMFWYRQDPGLGLRLIYFSYDVKMKEKGDIPEGYSVSREKKERFSLILESASTNQTSMYLCASSLWDRAYEQYFGPGTRLTVT.

The V and J genes are TRBV27 and TRBJ1-6; 7 bases fit TRBD1. The CDR3 consists of 15 residues. Germline V gene sequence: CDR1 MNHEY, CDR2 SMNVEV (reference sequence). J gave up 10 bases and V 5 bases, and 11 bases lay outside the gene matches. This CDR3 reads CASSMKTGFRSPLHF. In DNA form, the CDR3 reads TGTGCCAGCAGTATGAAGACAGGGTTCCGGTCACCCCTCCACTTT.

This chain joins TRBV28 and TRBJ2-7, with D possibly matching TRBD2 (5 bases). Per the germline V gene, CDR1 is MDHEN and CDR2 is SYDVKM. CDR3 length: 15 residues. V was shortened by 1 base and J by 1 base, with 11 bases between the two germline ends. The CDR3: CASSLLDGNSYEQYF. As DNA, the CDR3 is TGTGCCAGCAGTTTATTGGACGGGAATTCCTACGAGCAGTACTTC.

The V call is TRBV2, the J call TRBJ2-1, with D hard to call. V lost 8 bases and J 1 base, leaving 6 bases between the germline ends. The CDR3 length is 12 residues. From germline, CDR1 is SNHLY and CDR2 FYNNEI. CDR3 region: CASRGSYNEQFF. The CDR3 DNA reads as TGTGCCAGCCGAGGTTCCTACAATGAGCAGTTCTTC. Complete variable domain (other parts from reference TRBV2 and TRBJ2-1): EPEVTQTPSHQVTQMGQEVILRCVPISNHLYFYWYRQILGQKVEFLVSFYNNEISEKSEIFDDQFSVERPDGSNFTLKIRSTKLEDSAMYFCASRGSYNEQFFGPGTRLTVL.

V gene TRBV25-1 combines with J gene TRBJ1-1, with D perhaps TRBD1 (5 bases). V lost 1 base to trimming and J lost 0 bases, with 9 bases between them. CDR3 size: 15 residues. Germline-derived CDR1 and CDR2 are MGHDK and SYGVNS. CDR3 DNA sequence: TGTGCCAGCAGTGAATGGGCAGGGATGAACACTGAAGCTTTCTTT. This sequence encodes CASSEWAGMNTEAFF. Full variable domain (missing parts from reference TRBV25-1 and TRBJ1-1): EADIYQTPRYLVIGTGKKITLECSQTMGHDKMYWYQQDPGMELHLIHYSYGVNSTEKGDLSSESTVSRIRTEHFPLTLESARPSHTSQYLCASSEWAGMNTEAFFGQGTRLTVV.

The chain has TRBV2 and TRBJ2-5; 10 positions agree with TRBD1. The CDR3 consists of 15 residues. In germline, CDR1 is SNHLY, CDR2 FYNNEI. V lost 7 bases to trimming and J lost 5 bases; unmatched junction nucleotides: 10. The DNA for the CDR3 is TGTGCCAGCAACTCCAGGACAGGGGGTTCGGAGACCCAGTACTTC. Encoded protein: CASNSRTGGSETQYF.

The V call is TRBV6-6, the J call TRBJ1-5; 8 bases match TRBD1. J was trimmed by 6 bases and V by 8 bases; bases with no gene match: 12. CDR1 MNHNY and CDR2 SVGAGI come from the germline V gene (reference sequence). The CDR3 loop spans 15 amino acids. The CDR3 region is CASLLSGGLGQPQHF. The CDR3 nucleotides are TGTGCCAGCCTACTCTCAGGGGGCTTGGGTCAGCCCCAGCATTTT.

J is TRBJ2-7 and V is TRBV5-1; 8 bases map to TRBD2. Germline V gene lookup returns CDR1 SGHRS and CDR2 YFSETQ. The CDR3 loop spans 15 amino acids. Losses at the gene ends were 0 bases for V and 3 bases for J; bases not matched to a gene: 5. The CDR3 loop is CASSLGVGTSYEQYF. In DNA form, the CDR3 reads TGCGCCAGCAGCTTGGGAGTAGGGACTAGCTACGAGCAGTACTTC.

The chain has TRBV19 and TRBJ2-1, with D tentatively TRBD1 (5 bases). Trimming removed 5 bases at V and 0 bases at J, with 14 bases between. There are 16 residues in the CDR3. Germline V gives CDR1 LNHDA, CDR2 SQIVND (reference sequence). The CDR3 reads CASSEDRKISYNEQFF. CDR3 bases: TGTGCCAGTAGTGAAGACAGAAAGATCTCCTACAATGAGCAGTTCTTC.

This chain connects TRBV28 to TRBJ1-1, with a weak D call TRBD1 (6 bases). This CDR3 is built from 15 residues. Trimming cost V 5 bases and J 3 bases, with 16 bases left between them. CDR1 MDHEN and CDR2 SYDVKM come from the germline V gene. As DNA, the CDR3 is TGTGCCAGCAGTCAACCCTTGGGGGCGGACACTGAAGCTTTCTTT. It is translated as CASSQPLGADTEAFF.